The subject of this entry is one TCR beta chain. The sample originates from a study of preoperative IRX-2 immunotherapy in early breast cancer. The CDR3 has 15 residues. Germline V gene lookup returns CDR1 GTSNPN and CDR2 SVGIG (reference sequence). Trimming stripped 5 bases from V and 0 bases from J, with 14 bases between. As to treatment: preoperative locoregional IRX-2 cytokine immunotherapy. This phase Ib study tested locoregional IRX-2 cytokine immunotherapy given before surgery. Data came from immunoSEQ multiplex PCR; TCRdb stores just in-frame clones and leaves some out. The sample includes 40,000 to 45,000 clones, about 95% of them seen just once.

The sequenced sample was tumor tissue, obtained after IRX-2 immunotherapy. The clonotype comes from a human donor with breast cancer. The chain combines TRBV30 with TRBJ1-3; tentative D call: TRBD1 (5 bases). CDR3 nucleotide sequence: TGTGCCTGGGACCTGGGGACGCTCTCTGGAAACACCATATATTTT. Translating it yields CAWDLGTLSGNTIYF.